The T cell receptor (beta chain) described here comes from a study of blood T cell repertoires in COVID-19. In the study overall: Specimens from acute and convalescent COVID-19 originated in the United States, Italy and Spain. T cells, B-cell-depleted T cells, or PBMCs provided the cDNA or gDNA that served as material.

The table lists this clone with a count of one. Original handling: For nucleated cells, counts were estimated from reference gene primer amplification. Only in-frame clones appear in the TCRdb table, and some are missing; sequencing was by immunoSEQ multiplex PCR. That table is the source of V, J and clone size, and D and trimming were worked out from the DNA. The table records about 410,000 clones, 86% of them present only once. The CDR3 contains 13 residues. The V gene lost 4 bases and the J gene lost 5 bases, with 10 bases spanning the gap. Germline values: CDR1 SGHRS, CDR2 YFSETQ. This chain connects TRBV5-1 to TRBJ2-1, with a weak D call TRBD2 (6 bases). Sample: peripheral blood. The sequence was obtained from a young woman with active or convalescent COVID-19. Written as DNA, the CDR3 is TGCGCCAGCAGCGCGGGACCGAACAATGAGCAGTTCTTC. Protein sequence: CASSAGPNNEQFF.